This T cell receptor beta chain was sequenced in a study of T-cell memory formation after mild COVID-19. As for the study in general: TCR clustering was largely donor specific.

TCRdb independently ran MiXCR on the 5' RACE reads; one entry per CDR3 protein. The sample comprises about 320,000 distinct CDR3 sequences, approximately 15% of which are singletons, and over 20% rests with the top ten. Germline V gene data show CDR1 as SGHDN and CDR2 as FVKESK. This CDR3 region has 11 residues. The germline V and J ends were trimmed by 1 base and 8 bases, with 4 bases remaining between them. Study conclusions and caveats: Those CD4+ clones that contracted were mainly in CM and EM (CD8+ ones in EMRA).

This clonotype was found a few times. What it recognizes is unknown. This clonotype was obtained from a man younger than 30 who had mild COVID-19 (a few samples of this study predate the infection). Cell type and time point are not known. Specimen: PBMCs or a T cell subset sorted from them (not recorded which). The chain joins TRBV14 to TRBJ2-3; no definite D call. The CDR3 DNA reads as TGTGCCAGCAGCCAAGCCGCTACGCAGTATTTT. Translating it yields CASSQAATQYF.